This T cell receptor (beta chain) stems from a study of blood T cell repertoires in COVID-19. Whole-study context: Samples taken during acute and convalescent COVID-19 were collected in the United States, Italy and Spain. In each case, the material was cDNA or gDNA derived from T cells, B-cell-depleted T cells, or PBMCs.

The CDR3 length is 14 residues. J lost 3 bases, V lost 4 bases, and 5 bases had no gene match. The germline gives CDR1 KGHSH, CDR2 LQKENI. Assay: immunoSEQ multiplex PCR; the TCRdb copy retains only in-frame clones and omits some. The sample consists of 45,000 to 65,000 clones, 89% of them appearing once. The sequence was obtained from an elderly man with active or convalescent COVID-19. Sample: peripheral blood. V gene TRBV18 combines with J gene TRBJ2-5, with 7 bases matching TRBD2. CDR3 sequence reads: CASSRGSREETQYF. The CDR3 nucleotides read TGTGCCAGCTCACGCGGGAGTAGGGAAGAGACCCAGTACTTC.